In this sample, the clone carrying this TCR beta chain turned up a few times. CDR1 and CDR2 (germline): MDHEN, SYDVKM. The length of the CDR3 is 13 residues. Trimming pared 6 bases from V and 9 bases from J, leaving 17 bases between. Diagnosis rested on symptoms, serum thyroxine and TRAb, thyroid ultrasound, and orbital computed tomography. The data derive from a study of T cells in Graves' hyperthyroidism and ophthalmopathy. Amplification of TCR beta CDR3 regions was performed using RNA transcripts as template. HTBI primers were employed in a first-round RT-PCR of the TCR CDR3. TCRdb reanalysed the multiplex PCR reads using MiXCR and keeps one entry per CDR3 protein. The sample includes approximately 300,000 distinct CDR3 sequences, roughly 19% of them seen just once.

This receptor was identified in a man aged 50 or older with Graves' ophthalmopathy. V gene TRBV28 combines with J gene TRBJ1-2; D is ambiguous. Sequences were obtained from blood. The chain's CDR3 is CASRDPVGYSYTF. DNA for the CDR3: TGTGCCAGCAGAGACCCGGTGGGGTATAGCTACACCTTC.